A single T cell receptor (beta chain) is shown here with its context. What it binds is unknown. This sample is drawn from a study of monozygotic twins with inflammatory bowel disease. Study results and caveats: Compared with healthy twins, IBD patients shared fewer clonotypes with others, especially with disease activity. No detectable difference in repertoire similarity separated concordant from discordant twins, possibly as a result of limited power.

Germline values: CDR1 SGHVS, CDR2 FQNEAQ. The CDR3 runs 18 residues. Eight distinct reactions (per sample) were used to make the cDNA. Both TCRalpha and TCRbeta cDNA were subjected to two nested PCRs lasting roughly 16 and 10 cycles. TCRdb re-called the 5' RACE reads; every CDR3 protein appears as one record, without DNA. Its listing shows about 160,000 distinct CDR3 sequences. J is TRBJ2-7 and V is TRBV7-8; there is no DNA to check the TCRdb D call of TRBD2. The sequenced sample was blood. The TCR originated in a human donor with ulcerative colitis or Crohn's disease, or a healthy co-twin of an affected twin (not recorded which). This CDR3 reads CASSGPSGLAGNIYEQYF.